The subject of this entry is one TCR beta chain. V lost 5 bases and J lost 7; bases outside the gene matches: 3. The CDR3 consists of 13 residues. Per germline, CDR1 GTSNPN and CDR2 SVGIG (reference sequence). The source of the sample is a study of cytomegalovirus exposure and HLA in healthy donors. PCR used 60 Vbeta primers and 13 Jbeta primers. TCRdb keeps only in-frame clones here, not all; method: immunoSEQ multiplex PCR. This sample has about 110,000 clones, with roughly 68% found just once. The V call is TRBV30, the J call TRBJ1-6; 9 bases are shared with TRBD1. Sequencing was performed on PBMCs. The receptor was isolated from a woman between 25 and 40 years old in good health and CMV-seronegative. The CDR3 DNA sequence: TGTGCCTGGGGACAGGGGAGGAATTCACCCCTCCACTTT. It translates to CAWGQGRNSPLHF. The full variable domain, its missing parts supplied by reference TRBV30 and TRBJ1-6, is SQTIHQWPATLVQPVGSPLSLECTVEGTSNPNLYWYRQAAGRGLQLLFYSVGIGQISSEVPQNLSASRPQDRQFILSSKKLLLSDSGFYLCAWGQGRNSPLHFGNGTRLTVT.